This note documents a single T cell receptor (beta chain) sequence. The target antigen is unknown. Likely a read error: the CDR3 ends without its conserved phenylalanine or tryptophan. The data were obtained in a study of tumor-infiltrating lymphocytes in primary liver carcinoma. cDNA specific to TCR beta was made from approximately 0.55 ug of total RNA, with a constant-region primer employed for priming. ARM-PCR, slightly modified, supplied the TCR beta libraries through three nested multiplex PCR rounds. Each CDR3 protein gets one entry after TCRdb re-called the multiplex PCR reads with MiXCR. Of approximately 88,000 distinct CDR3 sequences listed, just over 65% are singletons. Regarding the study as a whole: Tumor region pairs shared more overlap than did tumor-adjacent and tumor-blood pairs.

Each 20-30 mg portion of unsorted bulk tissue served as the source for co-extraction of RNA and DNA. Sequenced sample: tumor-adjacent normal liver tissue. The sequence was obtained from a man aged 35 to 55 with primary liver carcinoma and hepatitis B virus infection.

The CDR3 here is CSISTNTEAFS. As DNA, the CDR3 is TGCAGCATTTCTACGAACACTGAAGCTTTCTCT. The rearrangement joins TRBV29-1 to TRBJ1-1; D remains unclear. Trimming shortened V by 8 bases and J by 1 base, and 8 bases separated the two germline ends. Germline V gene lookup returns CDR1 SQVTM and CDR2 ANQGSEA. The CDR3 is 11 amino acids.